This T cell receptor (beta chain) was found in a study of CD4 T cells in relation to SARS-CoV-2 and coronaviruses. Overall study context: TCR beta CDR3s were sequenced after roughly 10-day antigen culture of PBMCs.

Data came from immunoSEQ multiplex PCR; TCRdb stores just in-frame clones and leaves some out. The profile shows 15,000 to 20,000 clones, around three quarters of them singletons. This clone appeared a single time. The antigen is unknown. In germline, CDR1 is SNHLY, CDR2 FYNNEI. The CDR3 is 14 residues long. Trimming took 7 bases from V and 5 from J; bases not matched to a gene: 8. Unexposed donor CD4+ T cells date from about 2011-2019, before the COVID-19 pandemic. After ten to eleven days of culture, CD4+ T cells were isolated. Unexposed-donor CD4+ T cells were probed with SARS-CoV-2 S/N and four cold-coronavirus spikes, cells permitting.

The V and J genes are TRBV2 and TRBJ2-1; TRBD2 matches at 7 bases. The source is a human donor in good health. Sequenced: CD4+ T cells from PBMCs, cultured in vitro. Here the CDR3 DNA reads TGTGCCAGCAAGATCCCAGCGGGGAACAATGAGCAGTTCTTC. Translating it yields CASKIPAGNNEQFF.